Sequencing of this TCR beta chain was carried out in a study of T cells in Graves' hyperthyroidism and ophthalmopathy. In its sample, this clonotype was seen a few times. The V and J ends lost 6 bases and 5 bases respectively, with 19 bases between them. The CDR3 has 16 residues. Germline CDR1 reads MNHNS; CDR2 reads SASEGT. TCR beta CDR3 regions were amplified from RNA transcripts. First-round RT-PCR of the TCR CDR3 relied on the HTBI primer set. TCRdb reanalysed the multiplex PCR reads using MiXCR and keeps one entry per CDR3 protein. The sample includes a few hundred thousand distinct CDR3 sequences, 18% of them seen just once.

The chain couples TRBV6-1 to TRBJ2-2; D is possibly TRBD1 or TRBD2 (7 bases each). This sequence originates from a man in his late teens or twenties with Graves' ophthalmopathy. The specimen sequenced was blood. The CDR3 here is CASSAQRGRGTGELFF. The CDR3 bases are TGTGCCAGCAGCGCGCAGAGGGGGCGGGGGACCGGGGAGCTGTTTTTT.